Presented here are 32 T cell receptor beta chains from one specimen sequenced in a study of CD8 T cells in Susac syndrome. A quantity of roughly 0.5 to 1 ug RNA underwent reverse transcription using random hexamers. TCRdb itself ran the immunoSEQ multiplex PCR reads through MiXCR, one entry per CDR3 protein. The repertoire holds 190,000 or so distinct CDR3 sequences, with about 96% as singletons. The material sequenced was CD4+ T cells from PBMCs. The receptors here all came from a human donor with multiple sclerosis.

J is TRBJ1-1 and V is TRBV4-2, with D unresolved. Trimming cost V 0 bases and J 3 bases, with 14 bases left between them. Germline values: CDR1 LGHNA, CDR2 YNFKEQ. This CDR3 region has 16 residues. CDR3 region: CASSQDLRRTYTEAFF. Here the CDR3 DNA reads TGTGCCAGCAGCCAAGATCTTCGACGGACCTACACTGAAGCTTTCTTT.

DNA of the CDR3: TGTGCCTGGAGCGCCCTCTCGGGTGGAGGGACGCAGTATTTT. Translated: CAWSALSGGGTQYF. V usage is TRBV30 and J usage is TRBJ2-3; the D gene is possibly TRBD2 (6 bases). The V end lost 3 bases, the J end lost 9 bases, and 19 bases lay between the germline ends. The CDR3 consists of 14 residues. Germline-derived CDR1 and CDR2 are GTSNPN and SVGIG (reference sequence). Variable domain in full (rest from reference TRBV30 and TRBJ2-3): SQTIHQWPATLVQPVGSPLSLECTVEGTSNPNLYWYRQAAGRGLQLLFYSVGIGQISSEVPQNLSASRPQDRQFILSSKKLLLSDSGFYLCAWSALSGGGTQYFGPGTRLTVL.

CDR3 region: CSARLPPSGYTF. CDR3 coding DNA: TGCAGTGCTAGGCTCCCCCCTAGTGGCTACACCTTC. The chain links TRBV20-1 to TRBJ1-2; D unclear. The germline V and J ends were trimmed by 3 bases and 7 bases, with 12 bases remaining between them. This CDR3 region has 12 residues. Germline V gene lookup returns CDR1 DFQATT and CDR2 SNEGSKA (reference sequence).

This chain connects TRBV20-1 to TRBJ2-5; 10 nucleotides align to TRBD1. The CDR3 loop spans 15 amino acids. Losses at the gene ends were 6 bases for V and 4 bases for J; bases not matched to a gene: 11. CDR1 is DFQATT, CDR2 SNEGSKA, per germline (reference sequence). The DNA for the CDR3 is TGCAGTGCCAGACTCCGGGACAGGGGCGTAGAGACCCAGTACTTC. Translated, it gives CSARLRDRGVETQYF.

The rearrangement joins TRBV4-1 to TRBJ2-7; weak D call: TRBD2 (6 bases). Germline V lookup: CDR1 MGHRA, CDR2 YSYEKL. V was shortened by 5 bases and J by 1 base, with 15 bases between the two germline ends. The CDR3 is 15 amino acids. The CDR3 sequence: CASSNSGSMSYEQYF. The CDR3 DNA is TGCGCCAGCAGCAACAGCGGGTCGATGTCCTACGAGCAGTACTTC.

The rearrangement uses TRBV20-1 and TRBJ2-7; D might be TRBD1 (5 bases). V was clipped by 1 base and J by 0 bases, with 22 bases between them. The CDR3 extends over 18 amino acids. Germline values: CDR1 DFQATT, CDR2 SNEGSKA (reference sequence). The chain's CDR3 is CSARAIRGAAAVSYEQYF. CDR3 coding DNA: TGCAGTGCTAGAGCAATTAGGGGTGCCGCTGCCGTCTCCTACGAGCAGTACTTC.

The chain joins TRBV5-6 to TRBJ2-7; 7 bases agree with TRBD1. CDR3 size: 16 residues. The V and J ends lost 3 bases and 3 bases, in that order; junction bases with no gene match: 12. The V gene's germline CDR1 is SGHDT and CDR2 YYEEEE. The CDR3 nucleotides read TGTGCCAGCAGCTACGAATTGACAGGGCGCGGCTACGAGCAGTACTTC. Translated: CASSYELTGRGYEQYF. Together with reference TRBV5-6 and TRBJ2-7, the CDR3 gives the full variable domain: DAGVTQSPTHLIKTRGQQVTLRCSPKSGHDTVSWYQQALGQGPQFIFQYYEEEERQRGNFPDRFSGHQFPNYSSELNVNALLLGDSALYLCASSYELTGRGYEQYFGPGTRLTVT.

The chain combines TRBV6-5 with TRBJ2-7; D might be TRBD1 (6 bases). The CDR3 has 14 residues. V lost 4 bases and J 1 base, leaving 11 bases between the germline ends. CDR1 and CDR2 from the germline V gene are MNHEY and SVGAGI. The CDR3 here is CASSFRTESYEQYF. The CDR3, as DNA: TGTGCCAGCAGTTTCCGGACAGAGTCCTACGAGCAGTACTTC.

The chain links TRBV11-2 to TRBJ1-6; 7 nucleotides line up with TRBD1. There are 13 residues in the CDR3. CDR1 and CDR2 from the germline V gene are SGHAT and FQNNGV. V trimming: 2 bases; J trimming: 9 bases; junction bases outside the gene matches: 1. The CDR3 nucleotides read TGTGCCAGCAGCTTAAACAGGGGTTCACCCCTCCACTTT. Translation gives CASSLNRGSPLHF. Drawing the rest from reference TRBV11-2 and TRBJ1-6, the complete variable domain is EAGVAQSPRYKIIEKRQSVAFWCNPISGHATLYWYQQILGQGPKLLIQFQNNGVVDDSQLPKDRFSAERLKGVDSTLKIQPAKLEDSAVYLCASSLNRGSPLHFGNGTRLTVT.

The chain has TRBV5-1 and TRBJ2-2; D is undetermined. The V gene's germline CDR1 is SGHRS and CDR2 YFSETQ. The CDR3 has 14 residues. Trimming took 0 bases from V and 7 from J, leaving 10 bases between them. The CDR3 nucleotides are TGCGCCAGCAGCTTGGCAGTGTCAAACGGGGAGCTGTTTTTT. Translating it yields CASSLAVSNGELFF.

This CDR3 reads CASSFESNSPLHF. The CDR3 DNA reads TGTGCCAGCAGTTTTGAGTCTAATTCACCCCTCCACTTT. The rearrangement links TRBV12-3 or TRBV12-4 to TRBJ1-6, with no clear D. The CDR3 has 13 amino acids. Trimming shortened V by 3 bases and J by 6 bases, and 6 bases separated the two germline ends.

The chain joins TRBV29-1 to TRBJ1-2, with D possibly TRBD1 on 6 matching bases. Germline V gene sequence: CDR1 SQVTM, CDR2 ANQGSEA. V was pared by 5 bases and J by 8 bases, with 15 bases between. The CDR3 totals 12 residues. DNA for the CDR3: TGCAGCGTTCCGAGGGGGGGTATGGGCTACACCTTC. Translated: CSVPRGGMGYTF.

This clonotype was detected only a few times. The chain carries TRBV3-1 and TRBJ2-3; maybe TRBD1 (6 bases). In germline, CDR1 is LGHDT, CDR2 YNNKEL (reference sequence). V lost 6 bases and J 5 bases, leaving 9 bases between the germline ends. CDR3 size: 12 residues. CDR3 DNA: TGTGCCAGCAGTTCCAGGGGAGATACGCAGTATTTT. Amino acids: CASSSRGDTQYF.

The rearrangement uses TRBV12-3 or TRBV12-4 and TRBJ1-5; D unresolved. Between the trimmed V and J ends, which lost 5 bases and 2 bases, there was a span of 13 bases. This CDR3 has 15 residues. In DNA form, the CDR3 reads TGTGCCAGCAGTCCAACCTCGGTCCGCAATCAGCCCCAGCATTTT. It yields the protein CASSPTSVRNQPQHF.

This chain joins TRBV11-2 and TRBJ2-3; no clear D gene. The V gene's germline CDR1 is SGHAT and CDR2 FQNNGV. Trimming pared 2 bases from V and 4 bases from J, leaving 10 bases between. This CDR3 contains 14 residues. The DNA for the CDR3 is TGTGCCAGCAGCTTATCGGTGGCGGCAGATACGCAGTATTTT. Encoded protein: CASSLSVAADTQYF. The whole variable domain, remainder taken from reference TRBV11-2 and TRBJ2-3, is EAGVAQSPRYKIIEKRQSVAFWCNPISGHATLYWYQQILGQGPKLLIQFQNNGVVDDSQLPKDRFSAERLKGVDSTLKIQPAKLEDSAVYLCASSLSVAADTQYFGPGTRLTVL.

A single count supports this clonotype. The J gene is TRBJ1-2, the V gene TRBV3-1; 7 bases line up with TRBD1. The trim removed 4 bases at V and 5 bases at J, leaving 4 bases unmatched. Per the germline V gene, CDR1 is LGHDT and CDR2 is YNNKEL (reference sequence). The CDR3 covers 13 residues. The chain's CDR3 is CASSLTGRYGYTF. CDR3 DNA: TGTGCCAGCAGCCTGACAGGGAGGTATGGCTACACCTTC.

V is TRBV19 and J is TRBJ1-2, with TRBD1 as a possible D gene (5 bases). Germline V gene data show CDR1 as LNHDA and CDR2 as SQIVND (reference sequence). V lost 3 bases, J lost 6 bases, and 14 bases lay in between. This CDR3 comprises 14 residues. Here the CDR3 reads CASSIQGRAHGYTF. DNA for the CDR3: TGTGCCAGTAGTATCCAGGGTCGAGCGCATGGCTACACCTTC.

The CDR3 nucleotides read TGTGCCAGCAGCCCCGCCGGGGTGAACACTGAAGCTTTCTTT. Amino acid sequence: CASSPAGVNTEAFF. V gene TRBV7-9 combines with J gene TRBJ1-1; D remains unclear. Trimming took off 5 bases at V and 0 bases at J, with 10 bases between the two ends. The germline gives CDR1 SEHNR, CDR2 FQNEAQ (reference sequence). CDR3 size: 14 residues. The entire variable domain, with the rest obtained from reference TRBV7-9 and TRBJ1-1, is as follows: DTGVSQNPRHKITKRGQNVTFRCDPISEHNRLYWYRQTLGQGPEFLTYFQNEAQLEKSRLLSDRFSAERPKGSFSTLEIQRTEQGDSAMYLCASSPAGVNTEAFFGQGTRLTVV.

This sequence joins TRBV27 and TRBJ1-5; D remains unclear. From germline, CDR1 is MNHEY and CDR2 SMNVEV (reference sequence). The CDR3 has 13 residues. Trimming cost V 6 bases and J 5 bases, with 11 bases left between them. In DNA, the CDR3 is TGTGCCAGCAGGAGCGCCCGAGATCAGCCCCAGCATTTT. This gives the protein CASRSARDQPQHF.

The V call is TRBV29-1, the J call TRBJ2-7; no reliable D call. Deletions cut 2 bases from V and 4 bases from J, with 6 bases between. Germline V CDR1 and CDR2: SQVTM, ANQGSEA. The CDR3 extends over 11 amino acids. The CDR3 loop is CSVENGYEQYF. CDR3 sequence (DNA): TGCAGCGTTGAAAACGGGTACGAGCAGTACTTC.

This chain joins TRBV9 and TRBJ2-2; D could derive from TRBD1 or TRBD2 (6 bases each). Germline V gene data show CDR1 as SGDLS and CDR2 as YYNGEE. V lost 2 bases and J lost 6, with 11 bases in between. The CDR3 runs 14 residues. The CDR3 region has the DNA TGTGCCAGCAGCGTTGGGGGGCGGCCCGGGGAGCTGTTTTTT. This sequence encodes CASSVGGRPGELFF. The whole variable domain, remainder taken from reference TRBV9 and TRBJ2-2, is DSGVTQTPKHLITATGQRVTLRCSPRSGDLSVYWYQQSLDQGLQFLIQYYNGEERAKGNILERFSAQQFPDLHSELNLSSLELGDSALYFCASSVGGRPGELFFGEGSRLTVL.

V usage is TRBV23-1 and J usage is TRBJ1-4; the match to TRBD1 covers 7 bases. TRBV23-1 counts as an open reading frame of uncertain function. The length of the CDR3 is 16 residues. J was trimmed by 0 bases and V by 4 bases; bases with no gene match: 5. In nucleotides, the CDR3 is TGCGCCAGCAGTCCCCCAGGGGGTACAACTAATGAAAAACTGTTTTTT. Residues: CASSPPGGTTNEKLFF.

The V call is TRBV29-1, the J call TRBJ2-1; D not resolved. The CDR3 length is 13 residues. With 4 bases removed from V and 5 bases from J, the gap between germline ends came to 12 bases. Germline loops: CDR1 SQVTM, CDR2 ANQGSEA. The CDR3 sequence: CSVGDGWNNEQFF. In nucleotides, the CDR3 is TGCAGCGTTGGTGACGGCTGGAACAATGAGCAGTTCTTC.

This sequence joins TRBV18 and TRBJ2-2; possibly TRBD2 for D (6 bases). This CDR3 has 13 amino acids. Germline V gene lookup returns CDR1 KGHSH and CDR2 LQKENI. V lost 4 bases, J lost 6 bases, and 9 bases lay in between. The CDR3 region is CASSLIAAGELFF. The CDR3 DNA reads as TGTGCCAGCTCACTCATAGCGGCCGGGGAGCTGTTTTTT.

This clonotype was recorded only once. The chain links TRBV28 to TRBJ1-1; D is perhaps TRBD1 (6 bases). The CDR3 length is 15 residues. V lost 6 bases and J lost 5, with 19 bases in between. The germline gives CDR1 MDHEN, CDR2 SYDVKM. CDR3 sequence (DNA): TGTGCCAGCAGCCGACCCGCGGGGGCGCGGACTGAAGCTTTCTTT. Translating it yields CASSRPAGARTEAFF.

J is TRBJ1-6 and V is TRBV2; D is perhaps TRBD1 (5 bases). Germline V lookup: CDR1 SNHLY, CDR2 FYNNEI. There are 12 residues in the CDR3. V lost 6 bases and J 10 bases, leaving 10 bases between the germline ends. The CDR3 sequence: CASRGTGSPLHF. In DNA, the CDR3 is TGTGCCAGCAGGGGGACCGGGTCACCCCTCCACTTT.

DNA for the CDR3: TGTGCCAGCAGACCTATACTCCCAAATGAGCAGTTCTTC. Protein product: CASRPILPNEQFF. The rearrangement uses TRBV12-3 or TRBV12-4 and TRBJ2-1; no clear D. The CDR3 contains 13 residues. The V end lost 6 bases, the J end lost 7 bases, and 13 bases lay between the germline ends.

The chain uses TRBV20-1 and TRBJ2-1; D tentatively reads TRBD1 or TRBD2 (6 bases each). The germline CDR1 and CDR2 sequences are DFQATT and SNEGSKA (reference sequence). There are 13 residues in the CDR3. Trimming cost V 1 base and J 10 bases, with 14 bases left between them. Here the CDR3 reads CSARVPGAREQFF. CDR3 nucleotide sequence: TGCAGTGCTAGAGTCCCGGGGGCCAGGGAGCAGTTCTTC.

This clonotype was seen once. This chain joins TRBV12-3 or TRBV12-4 and TRBJ1-6, with D hard to call. This CDR3 spans 17 amino acids. Trimming removed 5 bases at V and 4 bases at J, with 18 bases between. CDR3 in amino acids: CASSTFKLFGYNSPLHF. DNA of the CDR3: TGTGCCAGCAGTACCTTTAAGTTGTTCGGATATAATTCACCCCTCCACTTT.

The chain combines TRBV5-1 with TRBJ2-5; 11 bases line up with TRBD2. The V and J ends lost 0 bases and 4 bases, in that order; junction bases with no gene match: 8. Germline loops: CDR1 SGHRS, CDR2 YFSETQ. The CDR3 covers 17 residues. This CDR3 reads CASSLDVSGRAGETQYF. CDR3 coding DNA: TGCGCCAGCAGCTTGGACGTTAGCGGGAGGGCCGGAGAGACCCAGTACTTC. Together with reference TRBV5-1 and TRBJ2-5, the CDR3 gives the full variable domain: KAGVTQTPRYLIKTRGQQVTLSCSPISGHRSVSWYQQTPGQGLQFLFEYFSETQRNKGNFPGRFSGRQFSNSRSEMNVSTLELGDSALYLCASSLDVSGRAGETQYFGPGTRLLVL.

This chain joins TRBV10-3 and TRBJ2-3; the D is unclear. The V gene's germline CDR1 is ENHRY and CDR2 SYGVKD. This CDR3 is 11 amino acids long. Trimming stripped 8 bases from V and 7 bases from J, with 10 bases between. CDR3 nucleotide sequence: TGTGCCATCGGGGTGGGATATACGCAGTATTTT. It translates to CAIGVGYTQYF.

The chain carries TRBV29-1 and TRBJ2-1; D tentatively reads TRBD1 or TRBD2 (5 bases each). Germline values: CDR1 SQVTM, CDR2 ANQGSEA. The V end lost 7 bases, the J end lost 0 bases, and 16 bases lay between the germline ends. The CDR3 consists of 15 residues. CDR3: CSARDRRSSYNEQFF. In nucleotides, the CDR3 is TGCAGCGCCAGGGACCGTAGGAGCTCCTACAATGAGCAGTTCTTC.